Here is one T cell receptor (beta chain) with its context. Stated time point: pretreatment peripheral blood. The data stem from a study of PD-L1 blockade in urothelial cancer. Sequencing was performed with immunoSEQ multiplex PCR; in TCRdb, only in-frame clones are kept and a portion is missing. Here the sample spans roughly 130,000 clones, 84% being singletons. This TCR was recovered from a man in his fifties with urothelial cancer. Here the sequenced sample was PBMCs, taken around atezolizumab (anti-PD-L1) treatment.

The CDR3 reads CASSHGGGGETQYF. CDR3 nucleotide sequence: TGTGCCAGCAGCCACGGCGGGGGCGGGGAGACCCAGTACTTC. This chain connects TRBV6-5 to TRBJ2-5; D possibly corresponds to TRBD2 (7 bases). Per the germline V gene, CDR1 is MNHEY and CDR2 is SVGAGI. V shed 6 bases and J shed 5 bases, with 16 bases lying between them. This CDR3 contains 14 residues.